This TCR beta chain comes out of a study of cytomegalovirus exposure and HLA in healthy donors. This clone was recorded a few times. Its antigen is currently unknown. Study-level points and caveats: As a later analysis showed, several of the most significant clusters appeared to be linked to common viral pathogens. One later analysis reportedly identified an Asian-associated ancestry cluster that showed fewer N-insertions than the approximately 600-donor mean. Productive status was seen about 90% or about 30% of the time for most TCR beta V segments in an earlier analysis.

A multiplex PCR was run with 60 Vbeta primers and 13 Jbeta primers. Assay: immunoSEQ multiplex PCR; the TCRdb copy retains only in-frame clones and omits some. The data contain about 130,000 clones, around three quarters of them singletons. CDR1 and CDR2 from the germline V gene are SEHNR and FQNEAQ (reference sequence). CDR3 size: 16 residues. After removal of 5 bases from V and 0 bases from J, the junction contained 7 bases not matched to a gene. Source material: PBMCs. The gene calls are TRBV7-9 and TRBJ1-1; TRBD1 agrees at 9 bases. The TCR comes from a woman aged 55 to 70 in good health and CMV-seropositive. The DNA of the CDR3 is TGTGCCAGCAGCCCAGGGACAGGGATTATGAACACTGAAGCTTTCTTT. It codes for CASSPGTGIMNTEAFF.